The following is a T cell receptor beta chain sequence with its context. Antigen: not known. The data derive from a study of cytomegalovirus exposure and HLA in healthy donors. The study ran its PCR with 60 Vbeta and 13 Jbeta primers. The repertoire was sequenced with immunoSEQ multiplex PCR; TCRdb's copy has only in-frame clones and lacks some. The data show 110,000 or so clones, over 55% seen once. Study-level results: Within the data, a cluster of highly shared sequence variants was likely a sequencing artifact. In a later analysis, TCR beta V- and J-gene trimming was associated with a missense DCLRE1C variant. Across HLA loci, a later analysis found differing TCR association rates, with DRB1 most and HLA-C fewest.

Germline assignment: CDR1 MNHNS and CDR2 SASEGT. V lost 6 bases and J lost 7, with 10 bases in between. This CDR3 region has 12 residues. What was sequenced was PBMCs. V is TRBV6-1 and J is TRBJ1-5; possible D gene TRBD1, 5 bases. This TCR derives from a man younger than 35 in good health and CMV-seropositive. The DNA of the CDR3 is TGTGCCAGCAGAAGGGGCATGCAGCCCCAGCATTTT. Protein sequence: CASRRGMQPQHF.